This T cell receptor (beta chain) derives from a study of follicular helper T cells after annual influenza vaccination. Whole-study results and caveats: Plasmablast frequency change correlated with clonality change in ICOS+CD38+ cTfh. The much larger non-cTfh compartments may have been undersampled.

Concerning this clone: Its antigen is still unknown.

Clones were read by immunoSEQ multiplex PCR, and TCRdb kept only the in-frame ones, dropping some. The top ten hold approximately 0.88% of the sample, which has around 10,000 clones, around 79% seen once. Each time point used about 35 to 100 mL of blood. V was pared by 4 bases and J by 0 bases, with 7 bases of the junction left unmatched. From germline, CDR1 is MGHRA and CDR2 YSYEKL. The CDR3 sequence is 16 residues long. The sequence derives from an adult who received the influenza vaccine. This chain uses TRBV4-1 with TRBJ1-1; the match to TRBD1 covers 8 bases. The input for sequencing was CXCR5- memory CD4+ T cells sorted from blood, taken 6 weeks after influenza vaccination. The CDR3 nucleotides read TGCGCCAGCAGCCCTCGACAGGGGCCCATGAACACTGAAGCTTTCTTT. This encodes CASSPRQGPMNTEAFF.